What follows are 9 T cell receptor beta chains derived from one specimen sequenced in a study of T cells of healthy individuals. TCRdb ran MiXCR on the 5' RACE reads and lists one entry per CDR3 protein. The sample lists 60,000 to 80,000 distinct CDR3 sequences, roughly 15% occurring once. These receptors all stem from a human donor in good health.

This clonotype was seen ten or more times. The V and J genes are TRBV20-1 and TRBJ2-3; no firm D call. This CDR3 spans 11 amino acids. V was pared by 3 bases and J by 7 bases, with 8 bases between. CDR1 is DFQATT, CDR2 SNEGSKA, per germline (reference sequence). CDR3 in amino acids: CSASKANTQYF. As DNA, the CDR3 is TGCAGTGCTAGCAAAGCTAATACGCAGTATTTT.

This clonotype was observed many times. This chain connects TRBV7-3 to TRBJ2-2; 7 bases agree with TRBD1. This CDR3 comprises 17 residues. The V and J ends lost 2 bases and 5 bases, in that order; junction bases with no gene match: 11. Germline CDR1 reads SGHTA; CDR2 reads FQGTGA. In DNA, the CDR3 is TGTGCCAGCAGCTTACGTCGCCAGGGGGATGGGACCGGGGAGCTGTTTTTT. Translated, it gives CASSLRRQGDGTGELFF.

This clonotype came up many times. The J gene is TRBJ2-2, the V gene TRBV20-1; D gene unclear. Germline CDR1 and CDR2: DFQATT and SNEGSKA (reference sequence). V lost 3 bases, J lost 4 bases, and 12 bases lay in between. The CDR3 totals 14 residues. CDR3 region: CSASPGLGTGELFF. In nucleotides, the CDR3 is TGCAGTGCTAGCCCCGGGCTCGGCACCGGGGAGCTGTTTTTT.

In this sample, this clonotype turned up a few times. The chain combines TRBV27 with TRBJ1-5; the match to TRBD1 covers 9 bases. Germline CDR1 and CDR2: MNHEY and SMNVEV (reference sequence). CDR3 length equals 19 residues. J lost 5 bases, V lost 0 bases, and 14 bases had no gene match. The CDR3 is CASSLSTPRGQGSHQPQHF. In DNA, the CDR3 is TGTGCCAGCAGTTTATCCACCCCCCGGGGACAGGGCTCCCATCAGCCCCAGCATTTT.

This clonotype has only a few counts. The V gene is TRBV25-1, the J gene TRBJ2-4, with 7 bases that match TRBD2. Losses at the gene ends were 4 bases for V and 8 bases for J; bases not matched to a gene: 5. The CDR3 spans 13 residues. Germline assignment: CDR1 MGHDK and CDR2 SYGVNS. CDR3 nucleotide sequence: TGTGCCAGCAGTGTTTCAGGGAGGGACATTCAGTACTTC. Amino acids: CASSVSGRDIQYF.

This clonotype was picked up a small number of times. The genes are TRBV28 and TRBJ2-3, with D unresolved. Germline CDR1 reads MDHEN; CDR2 reads SYDVKM. The CDR3 is 14 amino acids. V was cut by 5 bases and J by 6 bases, with 15 bases left in between. The CDR3 sequence: CASSLDSALDTQYF. Written as DNA, the CDR3 is TGTGCCAGCAGTCTTGACTCGGCGCTGGATACGCAGTATTTT. The variable domain in full, with the rest retrieved from reference TRBV28 and TRBJ2-3, is DVKVTQSSRYLVKRTGEKVFLECVQDMDHENMFWYRQDPGLGLRLIYFSYDVKMKEKGDIPEGYSVSREKKERFSLILESASTNQTSMYLCASSLDSALDTQYFGPGTRLTVL.

This clonotype was counted a few times. V gene TRBV9 combines with J gene TRBJ2-3, with D possibly matching TRBD1 (6 bases). The CDR3 has 16 amino acids. The germline V and J ends were trimmed by 0 bases and 1 base, with 12 bases remaining between them. Germline CDR1 reads SGDLS; CDR2 reads YYNGEE. Here the CDR3 reads CASSVEGVSRTDTQYF. For the CDR3, the DNA is TGTGCCAGCAGCGTAGAGGGGGTTTCCCGCACAGATACGCAGTATTTT.

The CDR3 reads CASSSVLNSYEQYF. CDR3 sequence (DNA): TGTGCCAGCAGCTCGGTCCTCAACTCCTACGAGCAGTACTTC. The chain uses TRBV7-2 and TRBJ2-7, with D hard to call. Germline V gives CDR1 SGHTA, CDR2 FQGNSA. Trimming left V 4 bases short and J 0 bases short, with 10 bases between. There are 14 residues in the CDR3.

On this clonotype itself: A much bigger clone sits one base away, suggesting this may be a read error. The chain uses TRBV7-8 and TRBJ1-1; D ambiguous. This CDR3 is 13 amino acids long. V lost 1 base and J lost 2, with 5 bases in between. Germline V gene lookup returns CDR1 SGHVS and CDR2 FQNEAQ. CDR3 DNA sequence: TGTGCCAGCAGCTTAGTAGACAACACTGAAGCTTTCTTT. Amino acids: CASSLVDNTEAFF.